This T cell receptor (beta chain) comes out of a study of blood T cell repertoires in COVID-19. The wider study: Samples came from the United States, Italy and Spain, spanning acute and convalescent COVID-19. PBMCs, B-cell-depleted T cells, or T cells were the source of the cDNA or gDNA that made up the material.

V gave up 2 bases and J gave up 3 bases; unmatched junction bases: 12. The germline CDR1 and CDR2 sequences are MNHEY and SMNVEV (reference sequence). CDR3 length: 18 residues. In the source study's methods: Quantification of nucleated cells was approximated via reference gene primer amplification. Generated by immunoSEQ multiplex PCR, the TCRdb table keeps only in-frame clones and is missing some. From that table come the V and J calls and clone size; the DNA was used to work out D and trimming. The sample holds roughly 200,000 clones, less than 85% seen once. Study members were between roughly 18 and 100 years old and lived in 25 or so US regions.

The TCR sequence derives from a woman aged 60-70 years with acute COVID-19. Sequenced material: PBMCs or T cells enriched from blood (not recorded which). The rearrangement joins TRBV27 to TRBJ1-4, with 7 nucleotides matching TRBD1. Written as DNA, the CDR3 is TGTGCCAGCAGTTTAGTGGGCAGGGGGAAAGAAGCTAATGAAAAACTGTTTTTT. Protein sequence: CASSLVGRGKEANEKLFF.